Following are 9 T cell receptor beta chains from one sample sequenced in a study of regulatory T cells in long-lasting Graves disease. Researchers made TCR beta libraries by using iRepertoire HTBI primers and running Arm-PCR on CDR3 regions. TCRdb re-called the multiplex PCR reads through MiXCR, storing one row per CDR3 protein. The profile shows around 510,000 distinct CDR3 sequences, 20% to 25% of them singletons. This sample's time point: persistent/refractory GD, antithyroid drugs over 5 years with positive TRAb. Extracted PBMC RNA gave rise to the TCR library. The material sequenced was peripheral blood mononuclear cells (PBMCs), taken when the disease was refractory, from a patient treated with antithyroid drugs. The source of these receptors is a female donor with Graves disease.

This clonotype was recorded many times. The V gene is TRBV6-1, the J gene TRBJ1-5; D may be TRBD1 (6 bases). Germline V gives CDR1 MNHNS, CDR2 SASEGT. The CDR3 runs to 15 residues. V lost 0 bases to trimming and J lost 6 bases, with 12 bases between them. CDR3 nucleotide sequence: TGTGCCAGCAGTGAAGCGTGGACAGCGCCTCAGCCCCAGCATTTT. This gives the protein CASSEAWTAPQPQHF.

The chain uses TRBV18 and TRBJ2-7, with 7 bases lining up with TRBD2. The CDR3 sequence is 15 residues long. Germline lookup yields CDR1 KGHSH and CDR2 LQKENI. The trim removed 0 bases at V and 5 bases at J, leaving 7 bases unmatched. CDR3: CASSPPRGGRNEQYF. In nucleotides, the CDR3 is TGTGCCAGCTCACCACCCCGTGGCGGGAGAAACGAGCAGTACTTC.

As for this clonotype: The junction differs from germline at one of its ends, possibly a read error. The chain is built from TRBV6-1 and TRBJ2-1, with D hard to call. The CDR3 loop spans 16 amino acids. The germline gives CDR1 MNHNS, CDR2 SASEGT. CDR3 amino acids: CASRRLRLSSCNEQFF. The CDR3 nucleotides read TGTGCCAGCAGGCGCCTGCGGCTCAGCTCCTGCAATGAGCAGTTCTTC.

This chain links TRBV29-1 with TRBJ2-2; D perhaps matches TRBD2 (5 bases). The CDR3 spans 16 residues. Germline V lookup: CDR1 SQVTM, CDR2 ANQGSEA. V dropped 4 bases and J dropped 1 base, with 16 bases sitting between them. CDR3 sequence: CSVGAWSGVNTGELFF. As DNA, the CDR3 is TGCAGCGTTGGAGCCTGGAGCGGAGTGAACACCGGGGAGCTGTTTTTT.

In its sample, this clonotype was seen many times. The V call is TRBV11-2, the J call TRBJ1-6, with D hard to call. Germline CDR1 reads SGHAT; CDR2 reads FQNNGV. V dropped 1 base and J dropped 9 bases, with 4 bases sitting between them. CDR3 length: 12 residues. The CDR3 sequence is CASSLGLSPLHF. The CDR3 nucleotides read TGTGCCAGCAGCTTAGGTCTTTCACCCCTCCACTTT.

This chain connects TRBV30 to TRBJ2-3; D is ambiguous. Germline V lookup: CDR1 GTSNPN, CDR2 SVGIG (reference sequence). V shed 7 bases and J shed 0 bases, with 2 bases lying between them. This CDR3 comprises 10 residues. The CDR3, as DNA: TGTGCCTCTAGCACAGATACGCAGTATTTT. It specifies CASSTDTQYF.

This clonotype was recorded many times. The CDR3 DNA is TGTGCCATCCAGACAGCACCGAACACTGAAGCTTTCTTT. The encoded protein is CAIQTAPNTEAFF. The chain employs TRBV10-3 and TRBJ1-1; D perhaps matches TRBD1 (5 bases). This CDR3 contains 13 residues. Germline loops: CDR1 ENHRY, CDR2 SYGVKD. The V gene lost 8 bases and the J gene lost 1 base, with 11 bases spanning the gap.

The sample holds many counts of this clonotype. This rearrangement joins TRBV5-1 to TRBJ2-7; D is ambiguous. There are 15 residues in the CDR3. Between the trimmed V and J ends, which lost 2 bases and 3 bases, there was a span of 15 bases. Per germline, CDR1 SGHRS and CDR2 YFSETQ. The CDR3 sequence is CASSFELGPNYEQYF. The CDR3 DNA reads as TGCGCCAGCAGCTTCGAATTGGGCCCGAACTACGAGCAGTACTTC.

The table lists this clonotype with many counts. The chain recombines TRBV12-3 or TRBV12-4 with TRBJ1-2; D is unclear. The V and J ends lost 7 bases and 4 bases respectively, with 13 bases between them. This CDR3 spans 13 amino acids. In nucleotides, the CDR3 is TGTGCCAGCACCCCCGGTTACGGCTATGGCTACACCTTC. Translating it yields CASTPGYGYGYTF.